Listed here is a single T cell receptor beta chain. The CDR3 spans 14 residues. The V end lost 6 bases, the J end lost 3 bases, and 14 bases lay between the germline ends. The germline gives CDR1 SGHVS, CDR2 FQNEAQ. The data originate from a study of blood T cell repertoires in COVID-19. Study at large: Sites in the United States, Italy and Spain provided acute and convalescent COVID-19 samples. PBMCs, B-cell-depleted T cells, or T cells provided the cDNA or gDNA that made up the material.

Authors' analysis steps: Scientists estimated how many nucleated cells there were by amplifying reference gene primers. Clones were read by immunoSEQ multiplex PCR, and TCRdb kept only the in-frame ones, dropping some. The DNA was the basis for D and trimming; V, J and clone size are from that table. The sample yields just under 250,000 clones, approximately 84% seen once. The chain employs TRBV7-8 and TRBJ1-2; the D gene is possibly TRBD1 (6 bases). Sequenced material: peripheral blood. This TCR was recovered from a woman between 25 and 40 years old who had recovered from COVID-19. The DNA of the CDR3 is TGTGCCAGCAGTTTACAGGGATCGGACTATGGCTACACCTTC. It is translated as CASSLQGSDYGYTF.